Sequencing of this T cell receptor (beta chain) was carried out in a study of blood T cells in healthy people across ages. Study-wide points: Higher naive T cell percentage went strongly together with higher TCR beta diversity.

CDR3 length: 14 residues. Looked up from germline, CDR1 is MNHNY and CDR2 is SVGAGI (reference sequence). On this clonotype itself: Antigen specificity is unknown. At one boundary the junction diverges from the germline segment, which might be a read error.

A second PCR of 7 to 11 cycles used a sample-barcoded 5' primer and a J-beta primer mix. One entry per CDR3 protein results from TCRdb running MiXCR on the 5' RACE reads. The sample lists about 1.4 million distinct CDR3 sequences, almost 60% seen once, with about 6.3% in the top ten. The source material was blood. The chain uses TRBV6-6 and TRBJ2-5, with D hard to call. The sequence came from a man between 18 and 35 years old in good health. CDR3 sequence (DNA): TGTGCCAGCAGTGACTCGCCGGTCCAAGAGACCCAGTACTTC. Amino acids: CASSDSPVQETQYF.